One and the same sample provided the 22 T cell receptor beta chains below, sequenced in a study of T cells expressing NK-cell markers. TCRdb reprocessed the 5' RACE reads and reports one entry per CDR3 protein, with no DNA. The data show 550,000 to 600,000 distinct CDR3 sequences, and the top ten clones hold less than 4.5%. Sample: blood T cells: a sorted CD56 or NKG2C T cell subset, CD4+ or CD8+ T cells, or bulk PBMC T cells (not recorded which). The receptors come from a young man in good health.

The genes are TRBV9 and TRBJ2-3. CDR1 SGDLS and CDR2 YYNGEE come from the germline V gene. The CDR3 spans 13 residues. Here the CDR3 reads CASSVGSSDTQYF. The full variable domain, rest sourced from reference TRBV9 and TRBJ2-3, is DSGVTQTPKHLITATGQRVTLRCSPRSGDLSVYWYQQSLDQGLQFLIQYYNGEERAKGNILERFSAQQFPDLHSELNLSSLELGDSALYFCASSVGSSDTQYFGPGTRLTVL.

The chain has TRBV12-3 or TRBV12-4 and TRBJ2-5; TCRdb's D call of TRBD2 is untestable without DNA. This CDR3 is 15 amino acids long. The CDR3 protein is CASSYSSGRVETQYF.

The V gene is TRBV10-3, the J gene TRBJ2-7; without DNA, the TCRdb call of TRBD1 cannot be checked. The CDR3 runs to 12 residues. Germline lookup yields CDR1 ENHRY and CDR2 SYGVKD. Here the CDR3 reads CAISGDPGEQYF.

The chain links TRBV7-8 to TRBJ2-5; TCRdb lists TRBD2, though no DNA is available to test this call. The CDR3 length is 16 residues. Germline V gene lookup returns CDR1 SGHVS and CDR2 FQNEAQ. The CDR3 reads CASSFPRGGDQETQYF.

The V call is TRBV7-2, the J call TRBJ2-3. From germline, CDR1 is SGHTA and CDR2 FQGNSA. The CDR3 is 14 amino acids. The CDR3: CASSSAGSSDTQYF.

The chain has TRBV10-3 and TRBJ2-1. This CDR3 region has 13 residues. Germline lookup yields CDR1 ENHRY and CDR2 SYGVKD. The CDR3 sequence: CAISESWVHEQFF.

This chain uses TRBV6-5 with TRBJ1-6; TCRdb lists TRBD1, though no DNA is available to test this call. Germline V CDR1 and CDR2: MNHEY, SVGAGI. CDR3 length equals 15 residues. CDR3 amino acids: CASSYSRPWDSPLHF.

The chain recombines TRBV5-1 with TRBJ1-1; TCRdb designates TRBD1, a call that cannot be tested without DNA. This CDR3 is 17 amino acids long. Germline-derived CDR1 and CDR2 are SGHRS and YFSETQ. The CDR3 sequence is CASSLKVWTRLNTEAFF.

The chain couples TRBV6-1 to TRBJ1-1; TCRdb's D gene call, TRBD1, goes unchecked for lack of DNA. Germline CDR1 reads MNHNS; CDR2 reads SASEGT. The CDR3 loop spans 17 amino acids. The CDR3 loop reads CASSRTLSDRLNTEAFF.

This sequence joins TRBV7-8 and TRBJ1-2; the TCRdb call, TRBD1, lacks DNA for checking. The CDR3 length is 15 residues. Per the germline V gene, CDR1 is SGHVS and CDR2 is FQNEAQ. The CDR3 loop reads CASSLGRGFRYGYTF. Drawing the rest from reference TRBV7-8 and TRBJ1-2, the complete variable domain is GAGVSQSPRYKVAKRGQDVALRCDPISGHVSLFWYQQALGQGPEFLTYFQNEAQLDKSGLPSDRFFAERPEGSVSTLKIQRTQQEDSAVYLCASSLGRGFRYGYTFGSGTRLTVV.

V gene TRBV20-1 combines with J gene TRBJ2-3; the TRBD2 assignment by TCRdb is unverifiable without DNA. The CDR3 totals 16 residues. CDR1 and CDR2 from the germline V gene are DFQATT and SNEGSKA (reference sequence). CDR3 residues: CSAILMSGTSTDTQYF.

The chain has TRBV6-5 and TRBJ1-5; TCRdb gives TRBD1 as the D gene, but with no DNA this cannot be confirmed. CDR3 size: 14 residues. The germline V gene has CDR1 MNHEY and CDR2 SVGAGI. Here the CDR3 reads CASSYLGGVQPQHF.

This chain joins TRBV18 and TRBJ1-3; as DNA is missing, the TRBD1 call by TCRdb cannot be tested. Germline lookup yields CDR1 KGHSH and CDR2 LQKENI. This CDR3 has 15 residues. The CDR3 reads CASSLDGTGGNTIYF.

The CDR3 loop is CASSLGGPLGETQYF. The J gene is TRBJ2-5, the V gene TRBV12-3 or TRBV12-4; TCRdb designates TRBD2, a call that cannot be tested without DNA. CDR3 size: 15 residues.

The V and J genes are TRBV12-3 or TRBV12-4 and TRBJ2-2; the TRBD2 assignment by TCRdb is unverifiable without DNA. This CDR3 region has 16 residues. The CDR3: CASSPLSGRAPGELFF.

The chain recombines TRBV7-9 with TRBJ1-1; absent DNA, TCRdb's TRBD1 call cannot be checked. Germline CDR1 reads SEHNR; CDR2 reads FQNEAQ (reference sequence). The CDR3 length is 15 residues. CDR3 amino acids: CASSAQGHRNTEAFF.

The gene calls are TRBV4-1 and TRBJ2-1; TCRdb indicates TRBD1, and absent DNA this call remains unverified. CDR3 length: 15 amino acids. The germline V gene encodes CDR1 MGHRA and CDR2 YSYEKL. CDR3 protein: CASSQTPGQGGEQFF.

The V gene is TRBV7-9, the J gene TRBJ1-4; there is no DNA to check the TCRdb D call of TRBD1. CDR3 length: 16 residues. Germline V lookup: CDR1 SEHNR, CDR2 FQNEAQ (reference sequence). The CDR3 protein is CASSLAGQGSKEKLFF. The variable domain in full, with the rest retrieved from reference TRBV7-9 and TRBJ1-4, is DTGVSQNPRHKITKRGQNVTFRCDPISEHNRLYWYRQTLGQGPEFLTYFQNEAQLEKSRLLSDRFSAERPKGSFSTLEIQRTEQGDSAMYLCASSLAGQGSKEKLFFGSGTQLSVL.

The chain couples TRBV11-1 to TRBJ2-5; TCRdb designates TRBD2, a call that cannot be tested without DNA. The CDR3 spans 17 residues. Germline V gene data show CDR1 as SGHAT and CDR2 as FQDESV (reference sequence). The CDR3 sequence: CASSYLGLAGDQETQYF.

The chain couples TRBV27 to TRBJ1-1. Looked up from germline, CDR1 is MNHEY and CDR2 is SMNVEV (reference sequence). There are 13 residues in the CDR3. Here the CDR3 reads CASSLSGRTEAFF.

The gene calls are TRBV14 and TRBJ2-5. There are 13 residues in the CDR3. Germline V gene data show CDR1 as SGHDN and CDR2 as FVKESK. This CDR3 reads CASSRSLQETQYF.

The chain couples TRBV7-9 to TRBJ1-5; absent DNA, TCRdb's TRBD1 call cannot be checked. Germline CDR1 SEHNR, CDR2 FQNEAQ (reference sequence). This CDR3 is 15 amino acids long. The CDR3 reads CASSSTEGINQPQHF.